This T cell receptor (beta chain) emerged from a study of shared clonotypes between healthy human individuals. Findings of the study overall: Clonotypes shared by all four sorted-subset donors had higher generation probabilities than non-shared clonotypes.

This clone was found once. Its matching antigen is unknown. V shed 3 bases and J shed 0 bases, with 8 bases lying between them. Per germline, CDR1 MDHEN and CDR2 SYDVKM. This CDR3 region has 14 residues. Deep-level assay runs were performed. Sequenced by immunoSEQ multiplex PCR; TCRdb stores in-frame clones only, minus some. The table shows about 1.1 million clones, with 75% to 85% occurring only once. V and J are TRBV28 and TRBJ1-1; D remains ambiguous. The clonotype was recovered from a man aged 18 to 30 in good health. Some clones in this sample may be carry-over from other donors' samples. Sequences were obtained from memory CD4+ T cells from PBMCs. Subset meaning: CD45RA-negative fraction. This chain's CDR3 is CASSLEALNTEAFF. CDR3 bases: TGTGCCAGCAGTTTGGAGGCCCTGAACACTGAAGCTTTCTTT.